The 30 T cell receptor beta chains below were found in one sample sequenced in a study of blood T cells in healthy people across ages. Using a J-beta primer mix together with a sample-barcoded 5' primer, a second PCR was run for about 7 to 12 cycles. TCRdb reanalysed the 5' RACE reads using MiXCR and keeps one entry per CDR3 protein. The sample yields about a million distinct CDR3 sequences, about 48% seen once. The sequenced sample was blood. The receptors stem from a young man in good health.

The DNA of the CDR3 is TGTGCCAGCCGGACTAGCGGGGGGATCGAGCAGTACTTC. This codes for CASRTSGGIEQYF. The genes are TRBV6-1 and TRBJ2-7; 14 nucleotides agree with TRBD2. Per the germline V gene, CDR1 is MNHNS and CDR2 is SASEGT. V was pared by 8 bases and J by 6 bases, with 3 bases of the junction left unmatched. The CDR3 is 13 residues long.

This chain uses TRBV20-1 with TRBJ2-1; no clear D gene. This CDR3 spans 14 amino acids. Trimming stripped 3 bases from V and 5 bases from J, with 14 bases between. Germline CDR1 reads DFQATT; CDR2 reads SNEGSKA (reference sequence). The CDR3 DNA reads as TGCAGTGCTAGTTACCAGCGAAATAACAATGAGCAGTTCTTC. Translating it yields CSASYQRNNNEQFF.

The table lists this clonotype with a count of one. The V call is TRBV29-1, the J call TRBJ1-3; the D is unclear. The CDR3 is 13 residues long. Trimming shortened V by 1 base and J by 0 bases, and 4 bases separated the two germline ends. Germline assignment: CDR1 SQVTM and CDR2 ANQGSEA. The CDR3 DNA reads TGCAGCGTTGAAGGGTTCTCTGGAAACACCATATATTTT. The encoded protein is CSVEGFSGNTIYF.

The chain joins TRBV7-9 to TRBJ1-1; D remains ambiguous. Looked up from germline, CDR1 is SEHNR and CDR2 is FQNEAQ (reference sequence). Between the trimmed V and J ends, which lost 5 bases and 0 bases, there was a span of 13 bases. This CDR3 contains 15 residues. CDR3 sequence reads: CASSVILHLNTEAFF. Here the CDR3 DNA reads TGTGCCAGCAGCGTCATCCTACACCTGAACACTGAAGCTTTCTTT.

The rearrangement links TRBV13 to TRBJ2-5; D is tentatively TRBD1 or TRBD2 (5 bases each). The assigned J gene may be wrong: the sequence end matches TRBJ2-7 better. The CDR3 length is 15 residues. Looked up from germline, CDR1 is PRHDT and CDR2 is FYEKMQ (reference sequence). CDR3 bases: TGTGCCAGCAGCTTAGACCCGGGGACCAGCTACGAGCAGTACTTC. Translated: CASSLDPGTSYEQYF.

This clonotype appeared a few times. The rearrangement uses TRBV20-1 and TRBJ2-5; D not resolved. The V end lost 3 bases, the J end lost 3 bases, and 5 bases lay between the germline ends. The CDR3 has 11 amino acids. Per germline, CDR1 DFQATT and CDR2 SNEGSKA (reference sequence). The CDR3 DNA sequence: TGCAGTGCTAGCAGAGAAGAGACCCAGTACTTC. Translating it yields CSASREETQYF.

The rearrangement joins TRBV30 to TRBJ2-3; D not certain. V lost 3 bases and J 1 base, leaving 5 bases between the germline ends. The germline gives CDR1 GTSNPN, CDR2 SVGIG (reference sequence). This CDR3 is built from 12 residues. The CDR3 is CAWSVGTDTQYF. The CDR3, as DNA: TGTGCCTGGAGCGTTGGCACAGATACGCAGTATTTT. The variable domain in full, with the rest retrieved from reference TRBV30 and TRBJ2-3, is SQTIHQWPATLVQPVGSPLSLECTVEGTSNPNLYWYRQAAGRGLQLLFYSVGIGQISSEVPQNLSASRPQDRQFILSSKKLLLSDSGFYLCAWSVGTDTQYFGPGTRLTVL.

The chain has TRBV6-6 and TRBJ1-5; D uncertain. V lost 7 bases and J 4 bases, leaving 8 bases between the germline ends. In germline, CDR1 is MNHNY, CDR2 SVGAGI (reference sequence). The CDR3 has 12 residues. CDR3 coding DNA: TGTGCCAGCACCTCCGGGAATCAGCCCCAGCATTTT. As protein: CASTSGNQPQHF.

As to this clonotype: This may stem from a read error, because a much larger clone lies one nucleotide away. This CDR3 is CASSLAGGYTNEQYF. DNA for the CDR3: TGTGCCAGCAGCCTAGCGGGGGGGTATACCAATGAGCAGTACTTC. The chain carries TRBV7-2 and TRBJ2-5; 12 bases agree with TRBD2. Germline V CDR1 and CDR2: SGHTA, FQGNSA. The CDR3 is 15 residues long.

The table lists this clonotype with a few counts. The chain is built from TRBV7-9 and TRBJ2-7; possible D gene TRBD2, 5 bases. This CDR3 region has 15 residues. From germline, CDR1 is SEHNR and CDR2 FQNEAQ (reference sequence). V dropped 1 base and J dropped 5 bases, with 15 bases sitting between them. In DNA, the CDR3 is TGTGCCAGCAGCTTAGATCCACTAGTCCCCCACGAGCAGTACTTC. Translating it yields CASSLDPLVPHEQYF.

This sequence joins TRBV9 and TRBJ2-1; 8 bases map to TRBD2. The CDR3 runs to 14 residues. Germline-derived CDR1 and CDR2 are SGDLS and YYNGEE. The J segment lost 8 bases and the V segment lost 4 bases, leaving 8 bases of the junction unmatched. The CDR3 here is CASSPRGLADEQFF. CDR3 bases: TGTGCCAGCAGCCCGAGAGGACTAGCCGATGAGCAGTTCTTC.

This clonotype appeared a few times. The V call is TRBV2, the J call TRBJ2-3; D unclear. Trimming took 1 base from V and 11 from J, leaving 4 bases between them. This CDR3 is built from 10 residues. Germline CDR1 SNHLY, CDR2 FYNNEI. CDR3 coding DNA: TGTGCCAGCAGTGAAGTGTGGCAGTATTTT. Residues: CASSEVWQYF.

The chain has TRBV27 and TRBJ1-5; possible D gene TRBD1, 5 bases. Germline V gives CDR1 MNHEY, CDR2 SMNVEV (reference sequence). Trimming pared 7 bases from V and 0 bases from J, leaving 19 bases between. The CDR3 is 17 residues long. The chain's CDR3 is CASKGRTGSFSNQPQHF. The CDR3 nucleotides are TGTGCCAGCAAGGGGAGGACGGGCAGCTTTAGCAATCAGCCCCAGCATTTT.

This clonotype was seen more than once but under ten times. The V gene is TRBV9, the J gene TRBJ2-3; TRBD2 matches at 8 bases. V was clipped by 0 bases and J by 2 bases; unmatched bases: 5. The CDR3 length is 16 residues. Germline values: CDR1 SGDLS, CDR2 YYNGEE. The CDR3 loop is CASSVEAGAVTDTQYF. The CDR3 nucleotides are TGTGCCAGCAGCGTAGAAGCGGGGGCCGTCACAGATACGCAGTATTTT.

This clonotype was seen a handful of times. The chain is built from TRBV6-1 and TRBJ2-2; 8 nucleotides match TRBD1. The CDR3 contains 14 residues. Trimming at V came to 3 bases and at J to 7 bases, leaving 4 bases not matched to a gene. Germline V gene data show CDR1 as MNHNS and CDR2 as SASEGT. The CDR3 is CASSEVGQGGELFF. For the CDR3, the DNA is TGTGCCAGCAGTGAGGTCGGACAGGGCGGGGAGCTGTTTTTT.

CDR3 sequence: CASSYDRGWTGELFF. In DNA, the CDR3 is TGCGCCAGCAGCTACGACAGGGGCTGGACCGGGGAGCTGTTTTTT. The chain has TRBV5-1 and TRBJ2-2, with 8 bases identical to TRBD1. V trimming: 3 bases; J trimming: 5 bases; junction bases outside the gene matches: 6. This CDR3 region has 15 residues. The germline CDR1 and CDR2 sequences are SGHRS and YFSETQ. Full variable domain (outside the CDR3, taken from reference TRBV5-1 and TRBJ2-2): KAGVTQTPRYLIKTRGQQVTLSCSPISGHRSVSWYQQTPGQGLQFLFEYFSETQRNKGNFPGRFSGRQFSNSRSEMNVSTLELGDSALYLCASSYDRGWTGELFFGEGSRLTVL.

The rearrangement uses TRBV20-1 and TRBJ1-2; TRBD1 aligns across 7 bases. The trim removed 6 bases at V and 2 bases at J, leaving 6 bases unmatched. The CDR3 runs 13 residues. Germline V gene data show CDR1 as DFQATT and CDR2 as SNEGSKA (reference sequence). The CDR3 is CSAPTGANYGYTF. The CDR3 DNA sequence: TGCAGTGCACCTACAGGGGCCAACTATGGCTACACCTTC.

The chain carries TRBV4-2 and TRBJ1-2; 9 nucleotides agree with TRBD1. The trim removed 0 bases at V and 8 bases at J, leaving 7 bases unmatched. Per the germline V gene, CDR1 is LGHNA and CDR2 is YNFKEQ. The CDR3 runs 15 residues. In nucleotides, the CDR3 is TGTGCCAGCAGCCAAGATCGGACAGGGGTTAACGGCTACACCTTC. As protein: CASSQDRTGVNGYTF.

This clonotype was observed once. The gene calls are TRBV9 and TRBJ1-5, with 9 bases fitting TRBD1. Trimming at V came to 3 bases and at J to 1 base, leaving 5 bases not matched to a gene. This CDR3 region has 16 residues. Germline V lookup: CDR1 SGDLS, CDR2 YYNGEE. The CDR3 DNA sequence: TGTGCCAGCAGCGCTGGGACAGGGAAAAGCAATCAGCCCCAGCATTTT. Translated: CASSAGTGKSNQPQHF.

The genes are TRBV3-1 and TRBJ2-1, with TRBD2 matching over 8 bases. This CDR3 is built from 17 residues. Per germline, CDR1 LGHDT and CDR2 YNNKEL (reference sequence). The V gene end was trimmed by 0 bases and the J gene end by 4 bases; junction bases not matched to a gene: 8. DNA for the CDR3: TGTGCCAGCAGCCAAGATTGGAGTAGCGGGGTGTACAATGAGCAGTTCTTC. Translated: CASSQDWSSGVYNEQFF.

The chain joins TRBV11-2 to TRBJ2-7; the D gene is possibly TRBD2 (6 bases). CDR3 length: 14 amino acids. V lost 3 bases and J 2 bases, leaving 11 bases between the germline ends. Germline V lookup: CDR1 SGHAT, CDR2 FQNNGV. The CDR3, as DNA: TGTGCCAGCAGCTTCGGGGGTTCAACCTACGAGCAGTACTTC. Its translation is CASSFGGSTYEQYF.

The CDR3 protein is CASSLASTPLEYYEQYF. CDR3 sequence (DNA): TGTGCCAGCAGCTTAGCTAGCACCCCTTTGGAATACTACGAGCAGTACTTC. The chain recombines TRBV7-8 with TRBJ2-7; D remains ambiguous. The CDR3 runs to 17 residues. Looked up from germline, CDR1 is SGHVS and CDR2 is FQNEAQ. Trimming removed 0 bases from V and 3 bases from J, with 18 bases in between.

The V gene is TRBV15, the J gene TRBJ1-1; TRBD1 agrees at 10 bases. The CDR3 totals 15 residues. Germline V CDR1 and CDR2: LNHNV, YYDKDF (reference sequence). With 3 bases clipped from V and 0 bases from J, the junction kept 1 base outside the gene matches. The CDR3: CATSRGQGMNTEAFF. In DNA form, the CDR3 reads TGTGCCACCAGCAGGGGACAGGGGATGAACACTGAAGCTTTCTTT.

V usage is TRBV5-6 and J usage is TRBJ1-6; no definite D call. CDR1 and CDR2 from the germline V gene are SGHDT and YYEEEE. The CDR3 consists of 15 residues. Trimming removed 1 base at V and 9 bases at J, with 14 bases between. CDR3 nucleotide sequence: TGTGCCAGCAGCTTGCGCCGGACCATTGGTTCACCCCTCCACTTT. Its protein is CASSLRRTIGSPLHF. Full variable domain (rest looked up from reference TRBV5-6 and TRBJ1-6): DAGVTQSPTHLIKTRGQQVTLRCSPKSGHDTVSWYQQALGQGPQFIFQYYEEEERQRGNFPDRFSGHQFPNYSSELNVNALLLGDSALYLCASSLRRTIGSPLHFGNGTRLTVT.

The J gene is TRBJ2-5, the V gene TRBV20-1; D perhaps matches TRBD2 (6 bases). The J call may be wrong; the DNA end is better matched by TRBJ2-7. Germline lookup yields CDR1 DFQATT and CDR2 SNEGSKA (reference sequence). The CDR3 spans 13 residues. CDR3 nucleotide sequence: TGCAGTGCCCCGAAGGACTATATTAACGAGCAGTACTTC. Protein product: CSAPKDYINEQYF.

The rearrangement uses TRBV2 and TRBJ2-5; TRBD1 matches at 7 bases. The J call may be wrong; the DNA end is better matched by TRBJ2-7. CDR1 and CDR2 (germline): SNHLY, FYNNEI. The CDR3 extends over 15 amino acids. The CDR3 sequence is CASSEFETGTYEQYF. The DNA of the CDR3 is TGTGCCAGCAGTGAATTCGAGACAGGGACCTACGAGCAGTACTTC.

This clonotype was detected a few times. CDR3 sequence (DNA): TGTGCCAGCAGTTTTCAATATACAGGGGTCGAGCAGTACTTC. Translation gives CASSFQYTGVEQYF. The rearrangement uses TRBV28 and TRBJ2-5; 7 bases match TRBD1. The J call may not be correct, given that the DNA end is closer to TRBJ2-7. From germline, CDR1 is MDHEN and CDR2 SYDVKM. The CDR3 has 14 residues.

A few counts support this clonotype. This chain connects TRBV12-3 or TRBV12-4 to TRBJ1-2, with TRBD1 matching over 8 bases. The CDR3 runs to 14 residues. Trimming took 7 bases from V and 4 from J; bases not matched to a gene: 8. CDR3 protein: CASTSYRGVYGYTF. The CDR3 DNA is TGTGCCAGCACCTCCTACAGGGGGGTCTATGGCTACACCTTC.

This clonotype was seen only once. The CDR3 nucleotides read TGTGCCAGCGGCTGGACAGACCTTAATGAAAAACTGTTTTTT. It encodes CASGWTDLNEKLFF. This chain joins TRBV2 and TRBJ1-4; D is possibly TRBD1 (6 bases). Germline V lookup: CDR1 SNHLY, CDR2 FYNNEI. The CDR3 sequence is 14 residues long. With 8 bases removed from V and 4 bases from J, the gap between germline ends came to 14 bases.

The chain recombines TRBV4-1 with TRBJ2-7; possible D gene TRBD2, 6 bases. This CDR3 spans 15 amino acids. V lost 0 bases and J lost 6, with 15 bases in between. Germline CDR1 is MGHRA and CDR2 is YSYEKL. This CDR3 is CASSQEGAGPLEQYF. The CDR3 nucleotides are TGCGCCAGCAGCCAAGAAGGGGCGGGACCCCTCGAGCAGTACTTC.